The next 32 T cell receptor beta chains were all read from a single sample in a study of blood T cell repertoires in COVID-19 (TCRdb year 2020). The receptor library was made with the immunoSEQ multiplex PCR assay. TCRdb provides this immuneACCESS table in a form limited to in-frame rearrangements. Some clones are lacking; in checked studies, under half of them reflect an unresolved V gene, and why the rest are absent is not known. The sample table contains approximately 530,000 clones; only one count was recorded for about 88% of them. Of the sample, under 8.5% falls within the top ten clones. Material for sequencing was peripheral blood. The origin of the receptors is a woman between 50 and 59 years old with COVID-19, enrolled during active disease.

This chain connects TRBV28 to TRBJ2-1, with 8 bases aligning to TRBD2. After removal of 5 bases from V and 1 base from J, the junction contained 7 bases not matched to a gene. The CDR3 contains 16 residues. CDR1 is MDHEN and CDR2 is SYDVKM in the germline V gene. The CDR3 DNA is TGTGCCAGCAGTCACTTTAGCGGGGAATCCTACAATGAGCAGTTCTTC. Residues: CASSHFSGESYNEQFF.

V and J are TRBV29-1 and TRBJ1-1; the D is unclear. CDR1 SQVTM and CDR2 ANQGSEA come from the germline V gene. With 5 bases removed from V and 13 bases from J, the gap between germline ends came to 17 bases. The length of the CDR3 is 11 residues. CDR3 in amino acids: CSVREGVKGFF. The CDR3 DNA reads as TGCAGCGTTCGAGAGGGCGTCAAGGGTTTCTTT. Together with reference TRBV29-1 and TRBJ1-1, the CDR3 gives the full variable domain: SAVISQKPSRDICQRGTSLTIQCQVDSQVTMMFWYRQQPGQSLTLIATANQGSEATYESGFVIDKFPISRPNLTFSTLTVSNMSPEDSSIYLCSVREGVKGFFGQGTRLTVV.

The V call is TRBV4-1, the J call TRBJ1-2; D is uncertain. Trimming pared 4 bases from V and 8 bases from J, leaving 17 bases between. CDR3 size: 14 residues. Germline loops: CDR1 MGHRA, CDR2 YSYEKL. In DNA, the CDR3 is TGCGCCAGCAGCCCAGCCACAGTCTCTTTGGGCTACACCTTC. The encoded protein is CASSPATVSLGYTF.

This chain uses TRBV10-3 with TRBJ2-3, with TRBD1 matching over 7 bases. From germline, CDR1 is ENHRY and CDR2 SYGVKD. There are 13 residues in the CDR3. Trimming cost V 4 bases and J 6 bases; bases outside gene matches: 4. The CDR3 nucleotides read TGTGCCATCAGTGGGGCCAGGGGGGATACGCAGTATTTT. Amino acids: CAISGARGDTQYF.

The rearrangement joins TRBV5-1 to TRBJ1-1; D unresolved. The CDR3 consists of 15 residues. Germline-derived CDR1 and CDR2 are SGHRS and YFSETQ. Trimming removed 4 bases from V and 3 bases from J, with 16 bases in between. In nucleotides, the CDR3 is TGCGCCAGCAGCCCCGGCTCTAGCGGTTACACTGAAGCTTTCTTT. As protein: CASSPGSSGYTEAFF. The full variable domain, completed using reference TRBV5-1 and TRBJ1-1, is KAGVTQTPRYLIKTRGQQVTLSCSPISGHRSVSWYQQTPGQGLQFLFEYFSETQRNKGNFPGRFSGRQFSNSRSEMNVSTLELGDSALYLCASSPGSSGYTEAFFGQGTRLTVV.

About this clone: This same CDR3 is encoded by further DNA sequences in the sample. The gene calls are TRBV2 and TRBJ2-2; tentatively, D is TRBD1 (6 bases). This CDR3 contains 14 residues. In germline, CDR1 is SNHLY, CDR2 FYNNEI. The ends were cut back, 3 bases at V and 2 bases at J, with 7 bases in the middle. The CDR3, as DNA: TGTGCCAGCAGTGAGACAGGCAACACCGGGGAGCTGTTTTTT. It codes for CASSETGNTGELFF.

This chain joins TRBV24-1 and TRBJ1-2; D is unclear. Germline V gene sequence: CDR1 KGHDR, CDR2 SFDVKD. The germline V and J ends were trimmed by 2 bases and 8 bases, with 20 bases remaining between them. CDR3 length equals 16 residues. CDR3 amino acids: CATSDWTSGGMRGYTF. The CDR3 coding sequence is TGTGCCACCAGTGATTGGACGTCCGGAGGGATGAGAGGCTACACCTTC.

The chain recombines TRBV28 with TRBJ2-1; 13 bases align to TRBD2. CDR3 length: 14 residues. Per germline, CDR1 MDHEN and CDR2 SYDVKM. J was trimmed by 11 bases and V by 5 bases; bases with no gene match: 6. The CDR3 DNA sequence: TGTGCCAGCAGTCCCGGGGGACTAGCGGGGAAGCAGTTCTTC. Amino acids: CASSPGGLAGKQFF. The full variable domain, completed using reference TRBV28 and TRBJ2-1, is DVKVTQSSRYLVKRTGEKVFLECVQDMDHENMFWYRQDPGLGLRLIYFSYDVKMKEKGDIPEGYSVSREKKERFSLILESASTNQTSMYLCASSPGGLAGKQFFGPGTRLTVL.

The V call is TRBV28, the J call TRBJ1-5; weak D call: TRBD1 (5 bases). The CDR3 contains 14 residues. Trimming took 5 bases from V and 3 from J, leaving 11 bases between them. Germline CDR1 and CDR2: MDHEN and SYDVKM. The CDR3 sequence is CASSQGEINQPQHF. CDR3 nucleotide sequence: TGTGCCAGCAGTCAAGGGGAAATCAATCAGCCCCAGCATTTT.

This clone showed up just once. The chain uses TRBV23-1 and TRBJ1-5; 9 nucleotides line up with TRBD1. TRBV23-1 is an ORF, with its function uncertain. The CDR3 covers 16 residues. Trimming took 6 bases from V and 2 from J; bases not matched to a gene: 8. The CDR3 region is CASSQGGQGRNQPQHF. The CDR3 DNA sequence: TGCGCCAGCAGCCAGGGGGGACAGGGACGCAATCAGCCCCAGCATTTT.

The rearrangement joins TRBV13 to TRBJ2-3; 10 nucleotides align to TRBD1. From germline, CDR1 is PRHDT and CDR2 FYEKMQ (reference sequence). V dropped 4 bases and J dropped 3; count of bases not matched to a gene: 7. The CDR3 has 16 amino acids. In DNA form, the CDR3 reads TGTGCCAGCAGCTACGGGACAGGGGATAGGACAGATACGCAGTATTTT. It specifies CASSYGTGDRTDTQYF.

The chain joins TRBV4-1 to TRBJ1-5, with D maybe TRBD1 (6 bases). Germline V gene sequence: CDR1 MGHRA, CDR2 YSYEKL. The CDR3 spans 15 residues. V was shortened by 3 bases and J by 1 base, with 10 bases between the two germline ends. CDR3 sequence reads: CASSQVGASNQPQHF. CDR3 DNA: TGCGCCAGCAGCCAGGTGGGGGCGAGCAATCAGCCCCAGCATTTT.

The rearrangement uses TRBV29-1 and TRBJ2-5, with 7 bases fitting TRBD1. V lost 4 bases and J lost 1; bases outside the gene matches: 9. The CDR3 has 15 amino acids. Germline CDR1 reads SQVTM; CDR2 reads ANQGSEA. As DNA, the CDR3 is TGCAGCGTTGCCTCACTAGACAGGGTCCAAGAGACCCAGTACTTC. This gives the protein CSVASLDRVQETQYF. Full variable domain (remainder filled in from reference TRBV29-1 and TRBJ2-5): SAVISQKPSRDICQRGTSLTIQCQVDSQVTMMFWYRQQPGQSLTLIATANQGSEATYESGFVIDKFPISRPNLTFSTLTVSNMSPEDSSIYLCSVASLDRVQETQYFGPGTRLLVL.

Details on this clone: Within the sample, other DNA sequences also encode this same CDR3. The V gene is TRBV19, the J gene TRBJ1-1, with D perhaps matching TRBD1 (5 bases). The CDR3 loop spans 12 amino acids. Germline V CDR1 and CDR2: LNHDA, SQIVND (reference sequence). V was clipped by 3 bases and J by 6 bases, with 8 bases between them. The CDR3 nucleotides are TGTGCCAGTAGTATTGGGGGGGCTGAAGCTTTCTTT. Its protein product is CASSIGGAEAFF.

Written as DNA, the CDR3 is TGTGCCAGCACCAGACAGGGGGTCCACTATGGCTACACCTTC. Its protein product is CASTRQGVHYGYTF. The chain employs TRBV6-5 and TRBJ1-2; 9 bases agree with TRBD1. The CDR3 is 14 residues long. Germline CDR1 is MNHEY and CDR2 is SVGAGI. V dropped 7 bases and J dropped 3; count of bases not matched to a gene: 6.

The V and J genes are TRBV11-1 and TRBJ2-3, with 8 positions matching TRBD1. The CDR3 has 15 amino acids. J lost 6 bases, V lost 1 base, and 6 bases had no gene match. The V gene's germline CDR1 is SGHAT and CDR2 FQDESV (reference sequence). The CDR3 reads CASSLGQGAEDTQYF. The CDR3 DNA reads as TGTGCCAGCAGCTTAGGGCAGGGGGCTGAGGATACGCAGTATTTT.

The J gene is TRBJ2-7, the V gene TRBV29-1; D may be TRBD2 (5 bases). The germline V gene encodes CDR1 SQVTM and CDR2 ANQGSEA. Trimming shortened V by 7 bases and J by 2 bases, and 15 bases separated the two germline ends. This CDR3 has 13 residues. CDR3 DNA sequence: TGCAGCGGAGGAGAGGGAGTGACCTACGAGCAGTACTTC. Translated: CSGGEGVTYEQYF.

This rearrangement joins TRBV28 to TRBJ1-2; TRBD1 agrees at 8 bases. Unmatched junction bases numbered 6, after V lost 4 bases and J lost 8 bases. From germline, CDR1 is MDHEN and CDR2 SYDVKM. The CDR3 covers 13 residues. The CDR3 DNA reads TGTGCCAGCAGTTCGACAGGGGCGCAGGGCTACACCTTC. Translated, it gives CASSSTGAQGYTF.

In its sample, this clone was seen once. This chain uses TRBV11-3 with TRBJ2-3; tentatively, D is TRBD1 (6 bases). The germline CDR1 and CDR2 sequences are SGHNT and YENEEA. V was pared by 1 base and J by 4 bases, with 15 bases between. The CDR3 totals 16 residues. The CDR3 spells CASSLGEQGYADTQYF. CDR3 bases: TGTGCCAGCAGCTTAGGCGAACAGGGATATGCAGATACGCAGTATTTT.

This clone was seen only once. The chain uses TRBV5-8 and TRBJ2-7; 8 nucleotides match TRBD2. This CDR3 is 12 amino acids long. Germline assignment: CDR1 SGHTS and CDR2 YDEGEE. V lost 6 bases, J lost 4 bases, and 3 bases stayed unmatched. The CDR3 here is CASNRGGYEQYF. In DNA, the CDR3 is TGTGCCAGCAACCGGGGGGGATACGAGCAGTACTTC.

The gene calls are TRBV5-4 and TRBJ1-6, with D possibly being TRBD1 (6 bases). This CDR3 is 17 amino acids long. V was clipped by 1 base and J by 0 bases, with 11 bases between them. Germline V gene sequence: CDR1 SGHNT, CDR2 YYREEE (reference sequence). The CDR3: CASSLKTGSSYNSPLHF. The DNA of the CDR3 is TGTGCCAGCAGCTTGAAAACAGGGAGCTCCTATAATTCACCCCTCCACTTT.

The genes are TRBV5-6 and TRBJ2-7, with a possible D match to TRBD1 (5 bases). From germline, CDR1 is SGHDT and CDR2 YYEEEE. V dropped 2 bases and J dropped 3 bases, with 9 bases sitting between them. The CDR3 is made up of 13 amino acids. The CDR3 reads CASSLDSHYEQYF. DNA of the CDR3: TGTGCCAGCAGCTTAGACAGCCACTACGAGCAGTACTTC.

The chain recombines TRBV7-2 with TRBJ1-2; D might be TRBD1 (6 bases). V was shortened by 5 bases and J by 2 bases, with 15 bases between the two germline ends. The CDR3 totals 15 residues. In germline, CDR1 is SGHTA, CDR2 FQGNSA. The CDR3 here is CASSQVGHGNYGYTF. The CDR3 DNA follows: TGTGCCAGCAGCCAGGTGGGACATGGGAACTATGGCTACACCTTC.

V and J are TRBV12-5 and TRBJ2-7, with D unclear. CDR1 is LGHNT, CDR2 FRNRAP, per germline. The CDR3 is 12 residues long. Between the trimmed V and J ends, which lost 5 bases and 0 bases, there was a span of 5 bases. The CDR3 is CASGISSYEQYF. The CDR3 nucleotides read TGTGCTAGTGGTATTAGCTCCTACGAGCAGTACTTC.

The chain employs TRBV5-5 and TRBJ1-6; TRBD1 is a possible D gene (5 bases). Per germline, CDR1 SGHKS and CDR2 YYEKEE (reference sequence). The CDR3 is 16 residues long. The V and J ends lost 4 bases and 0 bases respectively, with 11 bases between them. The CDR3 region has the DNA TGTGCCAGCAGCATCGACAGCCTCTCCTATAATTCACCCCTCCACTTT. Protein sequence: CASSIDSLSYNSPLHF.

V is TRBV7-3 and J is TRBJ2-2; tentative D call: TRBD2 (6 bases). The CDR3 consists of 16 residues. Germline V gene sequence: CDR1 SGHTA, CDR2 FQGTGA. The V and J ends lost 3 bases and 6 bases respectively, with 17 bases between them. This CDR3 reads CASSLTSLGGSGELFF. The CDR3 coding sequence is TGTGCCAGCAGCTTGACTAGTCTTGGAGGTTCCGGGGAGCTGTTTTTT.

The chain carries TRBV6-6 and TRBJ2-1, with 7 bases identical to TRBD2. The CDR3 consists of 16 residues. Unmatched junction bases numbered 9, after V lost 5 bases and J lost 2 bases. Germline CDR1 MNHNY, CDR2 SVGAGI (reference sequence). CDR3 nucleotides: TGTGCCAGCAGTCCATATACTAGCGCAACCTACAATGAGCAGTTCTTC. It specifies CASSPYTSATYNEQFF.

This clone was recorded at least ten times. This chain joins TRBV2 and TRBJ1-1, with D perhaps TRBD1 (6 bases). This CDR3 is 13 amino acids long. The V gene's germline CDR1 is SNHLY and CDR2 FYNNEI. Trimming took off 7 bases at V and 4 bases at J, with 13 bases between the two ends. CDR3 protein: CASIYREGTEAFF. The CDR3 DNA reads as TGTGCCAGCATCTACAGGGAGGGCACTGAAGCTTTCTTT.

The chain uses TRBV4-1 and TRBJ2-4, with 7 nucleotides matching TRBD2. The CDR3 runs 18 residues. V gave up 1 base and J gave up 5 bases; unmatched junction bases: 14. Per germline, CDR1 MGHRA and CDR2 YSYEKL. The CDR3 is CASSQGVGGDTRQNIQYF. The CDR3 coding sequence is TGCGCCAGCAGCCAAGGGGTTGGGGGGGATACGAGGCAAAACATTCAGTACTTC.

The V and J genes are TRBV6-5 and TRBJ1-5; D gene uncertain. The CDR3 runs to 15 residues. Per the germline V gene, CDR1 is MNHEY and CDR2 is SVGAGI. The germline V and J ends were trimmed by 7 bases and 0 bases, with 13 bases remaining between them. The CDR3 loop is CASKSHANSNQPQHF. CDR3 bases: TGTGCCAGCAAGTCACATGCAAATAGCAATCAGCCCCAGCATTTT.

The J gene is TRBJ2-7, the V gene TRBV20-1; possibly TRBD2 for D (6 bases). This CDR3 spans 11 amino acids. CDR1 DFQATT and CDR2 SNEGSKA come from the germline V gene (reference sequence). The CDR3 loop reads CTARRVGEQYF. The CDR3 nucleotides are TGCACCGCCCGGAGGGTGGGGGAGCAGTACTTC.

This chain connects TRBV6-1 to TRBJ2-3, with 12 bases identical to TRBD2. The CDR3 totals 17 residues. Trimming removed 4 bases from V and 1 base from J; junction bases left unmatched: 6. Germline CDR1 reads MNHNS; CDR2 reads SASEGT. CDR3 DNA sequence: TGTGCCAGCAGTGGAGCTAGCGGGGGGGATGGCACAGATACGCAGTATTTT. Its protein is CASSGASGGDGTDTQYF.